The clone carrying this TCR beta chain was seen a single time. Its target is unknown. The record originates from a study of shared clonotypes between healthy human individuals. Whole-study findings and limits: In general, naive subsets displayed greater estimated richness than memory subsets did.

Using immunoSEQ multiplex PCR, the repertoire was profiled, and TCRdb retains in-frame clones only, with some absent. The repertoire holds 950,000 to 1,300,000 clones, about 77% seen once, with approximately 1.5% in the top ten. The CDR3 runs to 13 residues. The ends were cut back, 7 bases at V and 11 bases at J, with 15 bases in the middle. Germline V CDR1 and CDR2: MNHNY, SVGAGI (reference sequence). This rearrangement joins TRBV6-6 to TRBJ1-6; unclear D gene. Sequencing was performed on memory CD4+ T cells sorted from blood. As for subset: CD45RA-negative fraction. The receptor was isolated from a man younger than 30 in good health. CDR3 protein: CASKPGIEAPLHF. The CDR3 bases are TGTGCCAGCAAGCCGGGTATTGAGGCACCCCTCCACTTT.